This paragraph covers one TCR beta chain sequence. This sample stems from a study of blood T cell repertoires in COVID-19. Study details: Sample material is recorded as cDNA or gDNA derived from T cells, B-cell-depleted T cells, or PBMCs.

CDR3 length equals 13 residues. V dropped 5 bases and J dropped 7 bases, with 12 bases sitting between them. Germline-derived CDR1 and CDR2 are MNHNY and SVGAGI (reference sequence). TCRdb's table, derived via immunoSEQ multiplex PCR, lists solely in-frame clones and lacks some. Of about 62,000 clones detected, roughly 70% appear once; the ten largest clones hold approximately 51%. This TCR was sampled from an older woman who had been exposed to COVID-19. The V call is TRBV6-6, the J call TRBJ1-5; the D is unclear. Sequences were obtained from PBMCs or T cells enriched from blood (not recorded which). DNA for the CDR3: TGTGCCAGCAGTCTGGTCCCGCGGCAGCCCCAGCATTTT. Amino acids: CASSLVPRQPQHF.